This T cell receptor beta chain came from a study of regulatory T cells in long-lasting Graves disease. Overall study findings and caveats: Persistent disease preferred TRBV28, TRBJ1-2 and TRBJ2-5.

Libraries of TCR beta came from iRepertoire HTBI primers plus Arm-PCR of CDR3 regions. TCRdb ran MiXCR on the multiplex PCR reads and lists one entry per CDR3 protein. The table shows some 600,000 distinct CDR3 sequences, with roughly 15% occurring only once. In the case of this clonotype: Its antigen is still unknown.

CDR1 SEHNR and CDR2 FQNEAQ come from the germline V gene (reference sequence). V was shortened by 6 bases and J by 0 bases, with 12 bases between the two germline ends. The CDR3 totals 15 residues. Indicated time point: newly diagnosed GD, antithyroid drugs for less than 3 months. The TCR library was made from RNA extracted from PBMCs. The sample was also reused in another study, on T cells in Graves' hyperthyroidism and ophthalmopathy.

The material sequenced was peripheral blood mononuclear cells (PBMCs), taken at new diagnosis, from a patient treated with antithyroid drugs. The gene calls are TRBV7-9 and TRBJ2-1; unclear D gene. This receptor was obtained from a man younger than 35 with Graves disease. Here the CDR3 DNA reads TGTGCCAGCAGTCACAGTGAGCCCTCCTACAATGAGCAGTTCTTC. Translating it yields CASSHSEPSYNEQFF.